The 25 T cell receptor beta chains reported below all come from one sample, sequenced in a study of OX40 agonist ivuxolimab in advanced cancers. Using immunoSEQ multiplex PCR, the repertoire was profiled, and TCRdb retains in-frame clones only, with some absent. The sample lists tens of thousands of clones; around 85% were seen once. This material consisted of CD4+ or CD8+ T cells sorted from blood, taken in a trial of the OX40 agonist ivuxolimab. The receptor set was obtained from an adult with an advanced solid tumor such as melanoma, head and neck, liver or kidney cancer.

This clone came up once. The rearrangement joins TRBV2 to TRBJ2-7; no reliable D call. This CDR3 is built from 11 residues. In germline, CDR1 is SNHLY, CDR2 FYNNEI. Trimming removed 5 bases from V and 5 bases from J, with 7 bases in between. The CDR3 reads CASSPYDEQYF. CDR3 in DNA: TGTGCCAGCAGTCCCTATGACGAGCAGTACTTC.

The chain employs TRBV7-3 and TRBJ2-1; 8 bases are a match to TRBD2. Per germline, CDR1 SGHTA and CDR2 FQGTGA. V dropped 6 bases and J dropped 3; count of bases not matched to a gene: 10. The length of the CDR3 is 16 residues. The CDR3 loop is CASSSIGGLVYNEQFF. In nucleotides, the CDR3 is TGTGCCAGCAGTTCAATCGGGGGACTAGTCTACAATGAGCAGTTCTTC.

Notes on this clone: Additional DNA sequences in this sample encode the identical CDR3. CDR3 bases: TGTGCCAGCAACAGTCTGGGACAACCGAATCAGCCCCAGCATTTT. The encoded protein is CASNSLGQPNQPQHF. The rearrangement joins TRBV28 to TRBJ1-5; tentative D call: TRBD1 (6 bases). The CDR3 spans 15 residues. V was trimmed by 7 bases and J by 4 bases, leaving 17 bases between them. Germline lookup yields CDR1 MDHEN and CDR2 SYDVKM. The variable domain in full, with the rest retrieved from reference TRBV28 and TRBJ1-5, is DVKVTQSSRYLVKRTGEKVFLECVQDMDHENMFWYRQDPGLGLRLIYFSYDVKMKEKGDIPEGYSVSREKKERFSLILESASTNQTSMYLCASNSLGQPNQPQHFGDGTRLSIL.

J is TRBJ1-4 and V is TRBV30; D ambiguous. Between the trimmed V and J ends, which lost 3 bases and 7 bases, there was a span of 15 bases. Germline values: CDR1 GTSNPN, CDR2 SVGIG (reference sequence). The CDR3 is made up of 14 amino acids. CDR3 DNA sequence: TGTGCCTGGAGCCTGAGGTCCGGCGGTGAAAAACTGTTTTTT. Protein product: CAWSLRSGGEKLFF.

This clone was found once. The gene calls are TRBV7-9 and TRBJ2-1; D ambiguous. This CDR3 is built from 15 residues. Germline CDR1 reads SEHNR; CDR2 reads FQNEAQ (reference sequence). V lost 4 bases to trimming and J lost 9 bases, with 19 bases between them. Written as DNA, the CDR3 is TGTGCCAGCAGCTCATCTTTGCTTTCATTTCCTGAGCAGTTCTTC. Protein product: CASSSSLLSFPEQFF.

The rearrangement links TRBV9 to TRBJ2-2; 9 positions match TRBD1. The V gene end was trimmed by 6 bases and the J gene end by 5 bases; junction bases not matched to a gene: 11. This CDR3 comprises 16 residues. Germline CDR1 SGDLS, CDR2 YYNGEE. For the CDR3, the DNA is TGTGCCAGCACTAAACCGGGACAGGGTGGTACCGGGGAGCTGTTTTTT. Its translation: CASTKPGQGGTGELFF.

This clone came up a few times. The chain uses TRBV7-9 and TRBJ1-2, with a possible D match to TRBD1 (6 bases). The CDR3 totals 15 residues. Germline V CDR1 and CDR2: SEHNR, FQNEAQ (reference sequence). Deletions cut 5 bases from V and 4 bases from J, with 17 bases between. This chain's CDR3 is CASSASGAVTYGYTF. The CDR3 DNA sequence: TGTGCCAGCAGCGCTTCAGGGGCAGTAACCTATGGCTACACCTTC.

V gene TRBV5-6 combines with J gene TRBJ2-4; 12 bases map to TRBD2. The CDR3 runs 16 residues. The V segment lost 5 bases and the J segment 2 bases; nucleotides outside the gene matches: 5. In germline, CDR1 is SGHDT, CDR2 YYEEEE. CDR3 loop: CASRLGLAGTKNIQYF. DNA of the CDR3: TGTGCCAGCAGACTCGGACTAGCGGGGACCAAAAACATTCAGTACTTC. Full variable domain (remainder filled in from reference TRBV5-6 and TRBJ2-4): DAGVTQSPTHLIKTRGQQVTLRCSPKSGHDTVSWYQQALGQGPQFIFQYYEEEERQRGNFPDRFSGHQFPNYSSELNVNALLLGDSALYLCASRLGLAGTKNIQYFGAGTRLSVL.

The rearrangement uses TRBV7-2 and TRBJ2-1; 7 positions match TRBD1. The CDR3 length is 14 residues. CDR1 SGHTA and CDR2 FQGNSA come from the germline V gene. V lost 5 bases to trimming and J lost 4 bases; unmatched junction nucleotides: 5. CDR3 DNA: TGTGCCAGCAGCCTGGGACAGTCGTACAATGAGCAGTTCTTC. Amino acid sequence: CASSLGQSYNEQFF.

J is TRBJ2-3 and V is TRBV6-5; 10 bases agree with TRBD1. In germline, CDR1 is MNHEY, CDR2 SVGAGI. J gave up 0 bases and V 10 bases, and 7 bases lay outside the gene matches. CDR3 length: 15 residues. The CDR3 DNA reads TGTGCCACTCGGGACAGGGGACTTAGCACAGATACGCAGTATTTT. Amino acids: CATRDRGLSTDTQYF.

The CDR3 DNA follows: TGTGCCAGCAGTGTGGGGAATAGTCCGAACACTGAAGCTTTCTTT. Encoded protein: CASSVGNSPNTEAFF. V gene TRBV6-1 combines with J gene TRBJ1-1, with unresolved D. V lost 4 bases and J lost 1, with 13 bases in between. This CDR3 is 15 amino acids long. Germline V CDR1 and CDR2: MNHNS, SASEGT.

The chain is built from TRBV19 and TRBJ2-1; maybe TRBD2 (6 bases). CDR1 LNHDA and CDR2 SQIVND come from the germline V gene (reference sequence). Trimming pared 5 bases from V and 7 bases from J, leaving 9 bases between. CDR3 length: 12 residues. The CDR3 sequence: CASSGSGNEQFF. The DNA of the CDR3 is TGTGCCAGTAGTGGAAGCGGGAATGAGCAGTTCTTC.

V is TRBV5-1 and J is TRBJ2-1; 7 bases are a match to TRBD1. CDR1 SGHRS and CDR2 YFSETQ come from the germline V gene. CDR3 size: 13 residues. The V segment lost 4 bases and the J segment 6 bases; nucleotides outside the gene matches: 4. The CDR3 nucleotides are TGCGCCAGCAGCGTGGACAGGTTCAATGAGCAGTTCTTC. Its protein product is CASSVDRFNEQFF.

V and J are TRBV7-6 and TRBJ2-6, with 7 bases aligning to TRBD1. The length of the CDR3 is 15 residues. Germline assignment: CDR1 SGHVS and CDR2 FNYEAQ. With V trimmed by 2 bases and J by 7 bases, 5 bases remained unmatched. DNA for the CDR3: TGTGCCAGCAGCTTAAGGGACAGTGAAGCCAACGTCCTGACTTTC. It specifies CASSLRDSEANVLTF. Using reference TRBV7-6 and TRBJ2-6 for the parts outside the CDR3, the full variable domain is GAGVSQSPRYKVTKRGQDVALRCDPISGHVSLYWYRQALGQGPEFLTYFNYEAQQDKSGLPNDRFSAERPEGSISTLTIQRTEQRDSAMYRCASSLRDSEANVLTFGAGSRLTVL.

This CDR3 is CASSPSSRSGKLFF. CDR3 sequence (DNA): TGTGCCAGCAGCCCCTCGAGCAGGTCCGGAAAACTGTTTTTT. J is TRBJ1-4 and V is TRBV9; D unresolved. Germline V gene data show CDR1 as SGDLS and CDR2 as YYNGEE. The CDR3 is made up of 14 amino acids. The germline V and J ends were trimmed by 4 bases and 10 bases, with 17 bases remaining between them.

The CDR3 bases are TGTGCCAGCAGCTTGAGCGATGAGCAGTTCTTC. This gives the protein CASSLSDEQFF. The chain is built from TRBV5-6 and TRBJ2-1; D call uncertain. This CDR3 spans 11 amino acids. The ends were cut back, 1 base at V and 8 bases at J, with 4 bases in the middle. Germline loops: CDR1 SGHDT, CDR2 YYEEEE. Filled out from reference TRBV5-6 and TRBJ2-1, the complete variable domain reads DAGVTQSPTHLIKTRGQQVTLRCSPKSGHDTVSWYQQALGQGPQFIFQYYEEEERQRGNFPDRFSGHQFPNYSSELNVNALLLGDSALYLCASSLSDEQFFGPGTRLTVL.

The chain carries TRBV5-1 and TRBJ1-1; D not certain. Germline V gene lookup returns CDR1 SGHRS and CDR2 YFSETQ. The CDR3 length is 14 residues. The germline V and J ends were trimmed by 4 bases and 1 base, with 11 bases remaining between them. CDR3: CASSPGPGNTEAFF. The CDR3 DNA reads TGCGCCAGCAGCCCAGGACCGGGGAACACTGAAGCTTTCTTT.

The V gene is TRBV21-1, the J gene TRBJ2-1. TRBV21-1 is listed as a pseudogene. The CDR3 runs 16 residues. In DNA form, the CDR3 reads TGTGCCAGCACCAGAAGACGGGGACGGCCCCACAATGAGCAGTTCTTC. Translating gives CASTRRRGRPHNEQFF.

This clone was seen more than once but under ten times. The chain uses TRBV15 and TRBJ2-4, with D perhaps matching TRBD2 (5 bases). The CDR3 has 16 amino acids. The V end was cut by 0 bases, the J end by 0 bases, with 9 bases between. Germline V CDR1 and CDR2: LNHNV, YYDKDF (reference sequence). This chain's CDR3 is CATSRDGELAKNIQYF. The CDR3 DNA reads as TGTGCCACCAGCAGAGACGGGGAGTTAGCCAAAAACATTCAGTACTTC.

The genes are TRBV2 and TRBJ2-1; D might be TRBD2 (5 bases). With 4 bases removed from V and 7 bases from J, the gap between germline ends came to 11 bases. The CDR3 covers 13 residues. The germline gives CDR1 SNHLY, CDR2 FYNNEI. The CDR3: CASSVVAFNEQFF. The CDR3 region has the DNA TGTGCCAGCAGTGTGGTAGCGTTTAATGAGCAGTTCTTC.

The gene calls are TRBV9 and TRBJ1-3; D gene uncertain. This CDR3 comprises 12 residues. V gave up 4 bases and J gave up 9 bases, with 11 bases separating them. Germline V gene sequence: CDR1 SGDLS, CDR2 YYNGEE. This chain's CDR3 is CASSQIDGTIYF. The DNA for the CDR3 is TGTGCCAGCAGCCAGATCGACGGCACCATATATTTT.

The chain uses TRBV19 and TRBJ2-3; 7 nucleotides align to TRBD1. Per germline, CDR1 LNHDA and CDR2 SQIVND (reference sequence). This CDR3 comprises 18 residues. Losses at the gene ends were 6 bases for V and 3 bases for J; bases not matched to a gene: 18. The CDR3 loop is CASSKEENRGRRTDTQYF. DNA for the CDR3: TGTGCCAGTAGCAAGGAGGAAAACAGGGGTCGTAGGACAGATACGCAGTATTTT.

The chain recombines TRBV5-1 with TRBJ2-7; D is ambiguous. V lost 2 bases, J lost 2 bases, and 11 bases lay in between. There are 14 residues in the CDR3. The germline gives CDR1 SGHRS, CDR2 YFSETQ. This CDR3 is CASSFGTIPYEQYF. CDR3 coding DNA: TGCGCCAGCAGCTTCGGTACGATCCCCTACGAGCAGTACTTC. Using reference TRBV5-1 and TRBJ2-7 for the parts outside the CDR3, the full variable domain is KAGVTQTPRYLIKTRGQQVTLSCSPISGHRSVSWYQQTPGQGLQFLFEYFSETQRNKGNFPGRFSGRQFSNSRSEMNVSTLELGDSALYLCASSFGTIPYEQYFGPGTRLTVT.

V usage is TRBV5-4 and J usage is TRBJ2-3; a possible D gene is TRBD1 (6 bases). V was pared by 3 bases and J by 2 bases, with 16 bases between. CDR1 is SGHNT, CDR2 YYREEE, per germline (reference sequence). The CDR3 sequence is 16 residues long. CDR3 nucleotide sequence: TGTGCCAGCAGCTCCCCGACAGGAGGCAACACAGATACGCAGTATTTT. This sequence encodes CASSSPTGGNTDTQYF.

For this clone: The germline gene is not matched at one end of the junction; a read error may be the cause. The chain is built from TRBV10-2 and TRBJ2-5; no clear D gene. Looked up from germline, CDR1 is WSHSY and CDR2 is SAAADI. This CDR3 comprises 13 residues. The CDR3 region has the DNA TGCGCCAGCAGTCAGTCCCGTAAAGAGACCCAGTACTTC. Residues: CASSQSRKETQYF.